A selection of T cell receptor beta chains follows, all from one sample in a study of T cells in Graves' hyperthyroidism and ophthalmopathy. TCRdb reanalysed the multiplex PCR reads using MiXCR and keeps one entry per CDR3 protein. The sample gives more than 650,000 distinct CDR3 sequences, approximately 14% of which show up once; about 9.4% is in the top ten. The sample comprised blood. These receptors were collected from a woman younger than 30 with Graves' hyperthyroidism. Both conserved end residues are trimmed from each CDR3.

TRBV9 ASSVVALTDTQY
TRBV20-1 SLRLSFYNEQY
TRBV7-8 ASSSGTGPTDTQY
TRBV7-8 ASSLGSFFEAF
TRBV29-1 SVLGQGVDTQY
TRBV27 ASRGTGVYEQY
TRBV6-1 ASSVMVGGYSNQPQH
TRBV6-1 ASVLVRSEAF
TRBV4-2 ASSQGRGPYNEQF
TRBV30 AWGSVNTEAF
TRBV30 AWSVGGKETQY
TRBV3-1 ASSPWTDQETQY
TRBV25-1 ASSEQEQGPETQY
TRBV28 ASREIAGNNEQF
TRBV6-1 ASNNGGTLNEQF
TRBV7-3 ASSSGPTVDEQF
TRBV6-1 ASSRGLQSQQY
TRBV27 AVQGWSGELF
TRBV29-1 SVALVRENPDTQY
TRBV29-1 SAQGALNEKLF
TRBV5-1 ASSLAYRADTQY
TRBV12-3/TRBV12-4 ASSLAGSEQF
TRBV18 ASSPAGTTYTGELF
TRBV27 VSSSPRLAAYEQY
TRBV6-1 ASNQGAGEKLF
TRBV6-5 ASSYGRFLYGYT
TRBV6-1 ATRFPGTNEQY
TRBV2 ASSGTGEAYGYT
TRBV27 ASSTGTRSAEAF
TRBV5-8 ASSLAPGDQETQY
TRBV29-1 SVASGTGAGELF
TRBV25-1 ASSGAPGTGAPGELF
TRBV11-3 ASSFDPRYEQY
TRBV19 ASSTQAWGQIYNSPLH
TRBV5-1 ASSLARLAGTSTDTQY
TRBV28 ASSLLRDNQDQPQH
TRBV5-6 ASSLDGLASTYEQY
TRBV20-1 SAYTGTGAAGDTQY
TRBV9 ASSVLDRAYEQY
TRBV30 AWSVGYYEQY
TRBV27 ASSFLTSGRAYEQY
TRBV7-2 ASSARTVTDLF
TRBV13 ASSVLLAGVNNEQF
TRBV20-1 SARAAGTEAF
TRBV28 ASTIDRGGIQINSPLH
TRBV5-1 ASSLRTESSYEQY
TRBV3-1 ASSQDQGRYT
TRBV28 ASSFVRGGQTQY